This T cell receptor beta chain was recovered during a study of T-cell reconstitution after alpha-beta-depleted transplantation in children. This CDR3 has 15 amino acids. CDR1 and CDR2 from the germline V gene are DFQATT and SNEGSKA (reference sequence). Trimming pared 5 bases from V and 8 bases from J, leaving 24 bases between. Many counts were recorded for this clonotype. Preparation of the TCRbeta library used unique molecular identifiers. TCRdb passed the PCR reads through MiXCR, listing each CDR3 protein once. There are approximately 640,000 distinct CDR3 sequences in the sample; approximately 16% occur only once, and 1.1% lies in the top ten.

This sample comprised PBMCs from the stem cell graft donor, obtained from the stem cell graft. The V gene is TRBV20-1, the J gene TRBJ1-2; unclear D gene. This sequence originates from a human donor who donated a stem cell graft to a child with acute myeloid leukemia. CDR3 DNA sequence: TGCAGTGCTCCTCTTCGCATACCCCGGACCTCCGGCTACACCTTC. It is translated as CSAPLRIPRTSGYTF.